Sequencing of this TCR beta chain was carried out in a study of blood T cell repertoires in COVID-19 (dated by TCRdb to between 2020 and 2021). Broadly, across the study: The collaborator samples originated in the United States, Italy and Spain and spanned the acute and convalescent phases of COVID-19. Where available, HLA class I and class II types were taken from metadata supplied by the sample provider and were not determined by assay-based typing. The repertoires were released in a freely available public database meant as a resource for research on the immune response to SARS-CoV-2. Samples were obtained from the ongoing ImmuneRACE study (first 160 participants) and from 1,254 subjects provided by 6 global collaborators. The prospective study material was composed of cDNA or gDNA derived from T cells, B-cell-depleted T cells, or PBMCs. The dataset comprised deeply sampled blood TCRbeta repertoires from subjects exposed to, actively infected with, or recovered from COVID-19. A de-identified subject ID, COVID-19 status, age in years and sex were almost always included in the sample metadata. The paper's findings and limits, for the study overall: The quantity of clinical and demographic metadata differed by source and by participant and was supplied without curation.

Each collaborating institution followed its own protocols to collect whole blood in K2EDTA tubes. Collaborator samples were shipped for TCRbeta analysis as frozen whole blood, isolated PBMCs, or DNA extracted from either sample type. For CDR1 and CDR2, the germline V gene lists KGHDR and SFDVKD. The CDR3 starts with the cysteine, ends with the phenylalanine, and has 12 residues. Of all the DNA, just the CDR3 is kept, 36 bases in frame from base 1. V and J lose 0 bases and 8 bases, and a span of 6 bases separates them. The immunoSEQ Assay, a bias-controlled multiplex PCR, was used to amplify TCRbeta CDR3 regions from genomic DNA. As for how the authors treated the data: The number of nucleated cells in each sample was estimated by amplification of reference gene primers within the assay. To quantify the absolute abundance of each unique TCRbeta CDR3 rearrangement, sequence reads were collapsed and filtered. For each sample, productive Simpson clonality was calculated as the square root of Simpson's diversity index over productive rearrangements. TCRdb stores this immuneACCESS table with in-frame sequences only. Part of the clones is absent; in the studies checked, under half of the shortfall reflects unresolved V genes, and no reason is known for the rest. V, J and clone size reflect that table, while D and trimming were determined from the DNA. The sample table contains roughly 78,000 clones; only one count was recorded for 70% to 90% of them. The biggest ten clones account for roughly 30% of the sample.

As regards this clone: The antigen it binds to is not known. Base-call qualities are not available, and no considerably larger clone is one nucleotide away.

In this chain, TRBV24-1 is recombined with TRBJ1-1; no D gene call is confident. The clonotype originates from a man aged 45 to 65 with acute or convalescent COVID-19. The sequenced material came from peripheral blood. The CDR3 region reads CATSDLFGEAFF. Read as DNA, the sequence is TGTGCCACCAGTGATTTGTTCGGGGAAGCTTTCTTT.